This TCR beta chain was captured in a study of T cell clonotyping in hematopoietic cell transplantation. CDR3 size: 14 residues. The V and J ends lost 7 bases and 4 bases, in that order; junction bases with no gene match: 3. Looked up from germline, CDR1 is SGHAT and CDR2 is FQDESV (reference sequence). Method: immunoSEQ multiplex PCR; TCRdb's copy keeps in-frame clones and lacks some. The sample holds 11,000 to 15,000 clones, approximately 93% seen once. The chain is built from TRBV11-1 and TRBJ2-1, with 11 bases that match TRBD2. The source of this sequence is a male patient over 55 who had an allogeneic stem cell transplant from an unrelated donor, so the T cells may come from the graft donor. Some clones in this sample may be carry-over from other donors' samples. Source: PBMCs, taken 30 days after allogeneic stem cell transplant. DNA for the CDR3: TGTGCCAGCACGGCTAGCGGGGGGTACAATGAGCAGTTCTTC. Translation gives CASTASGGYNEQFF.